These 22 T cell receptor beta chains were all obtained from the same sample, sequenced in a study of cytomegalovirus exposure and HLA in healthy donors listed by TCRdb under 2017. Library generation was performed with the immunoSEQ multiplex PCR assay. For the multiplex PCR, a mixture combining 60 forward primers for TCR Vbeta segments and 13 reverse primers for TCR Jbeta segments was used. What TCRdb holds here is the immuneACCESS table cut down to in-frame rearrangements. Part of the clones is not present; checked against another copy, under half of the missing clones reflect an unresolved V gene, and the others are unexplained. This sample is represented by some 71,000 clones; 70% to 75% of them were singletons. The ten largest account for about a fifth of the sample. Sequenced sample: PBMCs. These receptors originate from a woman younger than 45 in good health and CMV-seropositive.

The chain carries TRBV28 and TRBJ2-5; 13 nucleotides align to TRBD2. Germline assignment: CDR1 MDHEN and CDR2 SYDVKM. J lost 2 bases, V lost 1 base, and 7 bases had no gene match. The CDR3 is 18 amino acids. The CDR3 region is CASSLLPGTSGMQETQYF. CDR3 coding DNA: TGTGCCAGCAGTTTATTGCCCGGGACTAGCGGGATGCAAGAGACCCAGTACTTC.

The V gene is TRBV27, the J gene TRBJ1-5; D is unclear. The CDR3 covers 13 residues. Germline CDR1 is MNHEY and CDR2 is SMNVEV (reference sequence). V lost 4 bases, J lost 7 bases, and 11 bases lay in between. For the CDR3, the DNA is TGTGCCAGCAGTTCATATGGGAGCCAGCCCCAGCATTTT. This gives the protein CASSSYGSQPQHF.

The chain joins TRBV5-1 to TRBJ2-7; D is unclear. V was clipped by 0 bases and J by 6 bases, with 10 bases between them. This CDR3 region has 13 residues. Germline loops: CDR1 SGHRS, CDR2 YFSETQ. CDR3 loop: CASSLAFGSEQYF. CDR3 coding DNA: TGCGCCAGCAGCTTGGCGTTCGGGTCCGAGCAGTACTTC.

Only a few counts were recorded for this clone. The chain employs TRBV7-8 and TRBJ2-5, with a tentative D call TRBD2 (6 bases). The CDR3 extends over 13 amino acids. Trimming left V 7 bases short and J 2 bases short, with 11 bases between. From germline, CDR1 is SGHVS and CDR2 FQNEAQ. The CDR3 bases are TGTGCCAGCACCGCGGGGTTACAAGAGACCCAGTACTTC. This encodes CASTAGLQETQYF.

The CDR3 coding sequence is TGTGCTAGTGGTTTGGTAAGGGGTGAGCAGTACTTC. Amino acids: CASGLVRGEQYF. This rearrangement joins TRBV12-5 to TRBJ2-7, with a possible D match to TRBD1 (5 bases). Germline V lookup: CDR1 LGHNT, CDR2 FRNRAP. Trimming took 0 bases from V and 7 from J, leaving 7 bases between them. CDR3 length: 12 amino acids. Drawing the rest from reference TRBV12-5 and TRBJ2-7, the complete variable domain is DARVTQTPRHKVTEMGQEVTMRCQPILGHNTVFWYRQTMMQGLELLAYFRNRAPLDDSGMPKDRFSAEMPDATLATLKIQPSEPRDSAVYFCASGLVRGEQYFGPGTRLTVT.

V usage is TRBV29-1 and J usage is TRBJ2-5; no reliable D call. Germline V gene sequence: CDR1 SQVTM, CDR2 ANQGSEA. The length of the CDR3 is 14 residues. The germline V and J ends were trimmed by 5 bases and 1 base, with 14 bases remaining between them. Here the CDR3 reads CSVTRFRVQETQYF. Here the CDR3 DNA reads TGCAGCGTTACCCGCTTCCGGGTCCAAGAGACCCAGTACTTC.

The chain has TRBV29-1 and TRBJ2-7, with D possibly matching TRBD1 (6 bases). The CDR3 length is 13 residues. Germline V lookup: CDR1 SQVTM, CDR2 ANQGSEA. V was shortened by 4 bases and J by 2 bases, with 12 bases between the two germline ends. The CDR3 DNA follows: TGCAGCGTTGCTCTTGGGGGCACCTACGAGCAGTACTTC. As protein: CSVALGGTYEQYF.

The V and J genes are TRBV27 and TRBJ1-2; D not resolved. Looked up from germline, CDR1 is MNHEY and CDR2 is SMNVEV (reference sequence). V lost 3 bases and J 6 bases, leaving 11 bases between the germline ends. The CDR3 extends over 13 amino acids. The CDR3 reads CASSLLGGNGYTF. CDR3 nucleotide sequence: TGTGCCAGCAGTTTGCTGGGAGGGAATGGCTACACCTTC.

The chain couples TRBV30 to TRBJ1-2; D not resolved. In germline, CDR1 is GTSNPN, CDR2 SVGIG (reference sequence). Trimming removed 0 bases at V and 6 bases at J, with 20 bases between. CDR3 length equals 16 residues. The CDR3 nucleotides are TGTGCCTGGAGTGTACCCGAAGAGCGGGCTAAGAATGGCTACACCTTC. This codes for CAWSVPEERAKNGYTF.

In this sample, this clone turned up a few times. V usage is TRBV25-1 and J usage is TRBJ1-1; unclear D gene. The CDR3 runs to 13 residues. Germline loops: CDR1 MGHDK, CDR2 SYGVNS. V lost 1 base and J lost 1, with 4 bases in between. The CDR3 region has the DNA TGTGCCAGCAGTGAATGGCCGAACACTGAAGCTTTCTTT. Translated, it gives CASSEWPNTEAFF.

The gene calls are TRBV13 and TRBJ2-3; 8 bases map to TRBD1. The germline V gene encodes CDR1 PRHDT and CDR2 FYEKMQ (reference sequence). J gave up 2 bases and V 5 bases, and 9 bases lay outside the gene matches. The CDR3 spans 16 residues. The DNA for the CDR3 is TGTGCCAGCAGCAGACTTGGACAGGGATACACAGATACGCAGTATTTT. This encodes CASSRLGQGYTDTQYF.

This clone was picked up a small number of times. The chain uses TRBV18 and TRBJ2-1, with 10 positions matching TRBD2. This CDR3 spans 14 amino acids. With 3 bases clipped from V and 7 bases from J, the junction kept 3 bases outside the gene matches. Germline CDR1 reads KGHSH; CDR2 reads LQKENI. CDR3 sequence reads: CASSPLAGDNEQFF. DNA of the CDR3: TGTGCCAGCTCACCGCTAGCGGGAGATAATGAGCAGTTCTTC. Looking up the rest from reference TRBV18 and TRBJ2-1 gives the full variable domain: NAGVMQNPRHLVRRRGQEARLRCSPMKGHSHVYWYRQLPEEGLKFMVYLQKENIIDESGMPKERFSAEFPKEGPSILRIQQVVRGDSAAYFCASSPLAGDNEQFFGPGTRLTVL.

The gene calls are TRBV28 and TRBJ1-2; the D gene is possibly TRBD1 (6 bases). Germline CDR1 MDHEN, CDR2 SYDVKM. V was clipped by 5 bases and J by 4 bases, with 17 bases between them. The CDR3 sequence is 15 residues long. CDR3: CASSHRDTPGYGYTF. CDR3 DNA: TGTGCCAGCAGTCACCGGGACACCCCTGGCTATGGCTACACCTTC.

This chain connects TRBV19 to TRBJ2-1; 12 positions agree with TRBD2. CDR1 and CDR2 from the germline V gene are LNHDA and SQIVND (reference sequence). This CDR3 comprises 14 residues. V lost 6 bases, J lost 7 bases, and 4 bases stayed unmatched. As DNA, the CDR3 is TGTGCCAGTAGCTCGACTAGCGGGAGTAATGAGCAGTTCTTC. It is translated as CASSSTSGSNEQFF. Full variable domain (outside the CDR3, taken from reference TRBV19 and TRBJ2-1): DGGITQSPKYLFRKEGQNVTLSCEQNLNHDAMYWYRQDPGQGLRLIYYSQIVNDFQKGDIAEGYSVSREKKESFPLTVTSAQKNPTAFYLCASSSTSGSNEQFFGPGTRLTVL.

The chain couples TRBV13 to TRBJ1-1, with D unclear. Germline CDR1 is PRHDT and CDR2 is FYEKMQ (reference sequence). V was pared by 5 bases and J by 2 bases, with 18 bases between. The CDR3 is made up of 16 amino acids. DNA for the CDR3: TGTGCCAGCAGCCGACCGAGGACTTCCTATAACACTGAAGCTTTCTTT. Translation gives CASSRPRTSYNTEAFF.

This clone showed up just a few times. The chain carries TRBV4-3 and TRBJ2-2; 11 bases are a match to TRBD1. Trimming cost V 0 bases and J 8 bases; bases outside gene matches: 5. There are 16 residues in the CDR3. Germline assignment: CDR1 LGHNA and CDR2 YSLEER. CDR3 region: CASSQDWTGGAGELFF. The CDR3 DNA follows: TGCGCCAGCAGCCAAGATTGGACAGGGGGCGCGGGGGAGCTGTTTTTT.

This chain connects TRBV29-1 to TRBJ1-4, with 7 nucleotides matching TRBD1. CDR1 and CDR2 from the germline V gene are SQVTM and ANQGSEA. The CDR3 totals 13 residues. Unmatched junction bases numbered 12, after V lost 7 bases and J lost 10 bases. Here the CDR3 DNA reads TGCAGCGCAGAGCAGACAGGGTCGGGAAAACTGTTTTTT. Translated, it gives CSAEQTGSGKLFF. Complete variable domain (other parts from reference TRBV29-1 and TRBJ1-4): SAVISQKPSRDICQRGTSLTIQCQVDSQVTMMFWYRQQPGQSLTLIATANQGSEATYESGFVIDKFPISRPNLTFSTLTVSNMSPEDSSIYLCSAEQTGSGKLFFGSGTQLSVL.

In this sample, this clone turned up a few times. The chain employs TRBV5-1 and TRBJ2-1; 7 bases are a match to TRBD2. The V and J ends lost 4 bases and 3 bases, in that order; junction bases with no gene match: 7. This CDR3 has 15 residues. The germline V gene has CDR1 SGHRS and CDR2 YFSETQ. The CDR3 region is CASSQAGNYYNEQFF. The CDR3 region has the DNA TGCGCCAGCAGCCAAGCGGGAAACTACTACAATGAGCAGTTCTTC.

The rearrangement uses TRBV9 and TRBJ1-4; 9 bases map to TRBD1. The V gene end was trimmed by 3 bases and the J gene end by 2 bases; junction bases not matched to a gene: 2. CDR1 is SGDLS and CDR2 is YYNGEE in the germline V gene. This CDR3 spans 15 amino acids. CDR3 amino acids: CASSGTGATNEKLFF. In DNA form, the CDR3 reads TGTGCCAGCAGCGGGACAGGGGCCACTAATGAAAAACTGTTTTTT. Based on the CDR3 plus reference TRBV9 and TRBJ1-4, the full variable domain is DSGVTQTPKHLITATGQRVTLRCSPRSGDLSVYWYQQSLDQGLQFLIQYYNGEERAKGNILERFSAQQFPDLHSELNLSSLELGDSALYFCASSGTGATNEKLFFGSGTQLSVL.

The chain carries TRBV7-8 and TRBJ2-2; 10 bases map to TRBD1. This CDR3 spans 15 amino acids. The V and J ends lost 4 bases and 4 bases, in that order; junction bases with no gene match: 3. Germline V gene sequence: CDR1 SGHVS, CDR2 FQNEAQ. CDR3 sequence reads: CASSWTGGSTGELFF. CDR3 DNA sequence: TGTGCCAGCAGCTGGACAGGGGGGAGCACCGGGGAGCTGTTTTTT.

The chain is built from TRBV5-1 and TRBJ1-5; D is uncertain. V lost 0 bases and J 2 bases, leaving 12 bases between the germline ends. Germline values: CDR1 SGHRS, CDR2 YFSETQ. This CDR3 is built from 16 residues. CDR3 amino acids: CASSLDSPGGNQPQHF. CDR3 DNA sequence: TGCGCCAGCAGCTTGGATAGCCCCGGAGGCAATCAGCCCCAGCATTTT.

The CDR3 region is CASSVGTSGSYEQYF. For the CDR3, the DNA is TGTGCCAGCAGCGTCGGGACTAGCGGCTCCTACGAGCAGTACTTC. The chain is built from TRBV9 and TRBJ2-7, with 11 bases lining up with TRBD2. The V gene end was trimmed by 2 bases and the J gene end by 0 bases; junction bases not matched to a gene: 1. This CDR3 spans 15 amino acids. The V gene's germline CDR1 is SGDLS and CDR2 YYNGEE.